This T cell receptor beta chain derives from a study of CD8 T cells in ankylosing spondylitis. Findings of the study overall: About 8 highly homologous variants formed a TCR beta motif that appeared characteristic of ankylosing spondylitis blood. Disease-linked clones reportedly concentrated significantly in matched ankylosing spondylitis synovial fluid.

It was by quantitative 5'-RACE with molecular barcodes that TCR beta libraries were made. Each CDR3 protein gets one entry after TCRdb re-called the 5' RACE reads with MiXCR. The sample has 300,000 to 400,000 distinct CDR3 sequences, around 10% seen once. This clonotype has ten or more counts. Its antigen is not known. This sequence was found in a female donor with ankylosing spondylitis or in good health (not recorded which). The specimen was blood, either unsorted or a sorted T cell fraction (not recorded which).

CDR3 coding DNA: TGTGCCAGCAGCTTGGGAATGCCCGTACCTTCAGGGCTGTTTTTT. Protein: CASSLGMPVPSGLFF. The chain links TRBV5-6 to TRBJ1-4, with D possibly matching TRBD1 (5 bases). Germline V CDR1 and CDR2: SGHDT, YYEEEE. The V end was cut by 0 bases, the J end by 14 bases, with 20 bases between. This CDR3 has 15 residues.